These 10 T cell receptor beta chains share one sample of origin, sequenced in a study of T-cell memory formation after mild COVID-19. TCRdb independently ran MiXCR on the 5' RACE reads; one entry per CDR3 protein. This sample has hundreds of thousands of distinct CDR3 sequences, with around 22% found just once. The sample consisted of PBMCs or a T cell subset sorted from them (not recorded which). The receptors shown here come from an adult woman who had mild COVID-19 (a few samples of this study predate the infection). Cell type and time point are not known.

The rearrangement joins TRBV20-1 to TRBJ2-7; TRBD2 aligns across 8 bases. Germline V gene lookup returns CDR1 DFQATT and CDR2 SNEGSKA (reference sequence). J was trimmed by 2 bases and V by 3 bases; bases with no gene match: 6. This CDR3 region has 14 residues. CDR3 sequence (DNA): TGCAGTGCTAGTACTAGCGGTAGAACCTACGAGCAGTACTTC. Protein product: CSASTSGRTYEQYF.

The CDR3 loop reads CASSYSQGTDTQYF. The CDR3 DNA follows: TGTGCCAGCAGTTACTCGCAGGGCACAGATACGCAGTATTTT. The genes are TRBV6-5 and TRBJ2-3; no reliable D call. Germline CDR1 MNHEY, CDR2 SVGAGI. There are 14 residues in the CDR3. Between the trimmed V and J ends, which lost 0 bases and 1 base, there was a span of 5 bases.

In this sample, this clonotype turned up a few times. V is TRBV9 and J is TRBJ2-6, with no clear D. The germline V and J ends were trimmed by 3 bases and 2 bases, with 6 bases remaining between them. CDR1 SGDLS and CDR2 YYNGEE come from the germline V gene. The CDR3 consists of 14 residues. CDR3 nucleotides: TGTGCCAGCAGCGAAGGGACTGGGGCCAACGTCCTGACTTTC. Residues: CASSEGTGANVLTF.

The chain recombines TRBV12-3 or TRBV12-4 with TRBJ2-1; 10 bases match TRBD1. V lost 8 bases to trimming and J lost 8 bases; unmatched junction nucleotides: 15. This CDR3 has 16 residues. The CDR3 DNA reads TGTGCCAGCGCCTGGGCCCGGGACAGGGGCAGACATGAGCAGTTCTTC. Its protein product is CASAWARDRGRHEQFF.

The chain couples TRBV7-9 to TRBJ1-1; 8 nucleotides agree with TRBD1. The V gene's germline CDR1 is SEHNR and CDR2 FQNEAQ (reference sequence). V dropped 5 bases and J dropped 1; count of bases not matched to a gene: 9. CDR3 length: 16 amino acids. CDR3 sequence: CASSAAGTGGNTEAFF. For the CDR3, the DNA is TGTGCCAGCAGCGCAGCCGGGACAGGAGGGAACACTGAAGCTTTCTTT.

The chain uses TRBV5-1 and TRBJ2-7; unclear D gene. Trimming removed 0 bases at V and 2 bases at J, with 6 bases between. Germline V CDR1 and CDR2: SGHRS, YFSETQ. This CDR3 has 13 amino acids. Here the CDR3 reads CASSLEDTYEQYF. The CDR3, as DNA: TGCGCCAGCAGCTTGGAGGATACCTACGAGCAGTACTTC.

This clonotype was recorded once. The gene calls are TRBV20-1 and TRBJ2-5, with 10 bases aligning to TRBD2. This CDR3 comprises 16 residues. The trim removed 5 bases at V and 5 bases at J, leaving 14 bases unmatched. Germline assignment: CDR1 DFQATT and CDR2 SNEGSKA (reference sequence). CDR3 residues: CSARGSSGGNWETQYF. The CDR3 DNA reads TGCAGTGCTCGAGGATCTAGCGGGGGAAATTGGGAGACCCAGTACTTC.

In its sample, this clonotype was seen a few times. The J gene is TRBJ2-1, the V gene TRBV7-6, with D perhaps TRBD1 (7 bases). Germline V gene data show CDR1 as SGHVS and CDR2 as FNYEAQ. CDR3 length equals 13 residues. V was shortened by 5 bases and J by 6 bases, with 11 bases between the two germline ends. The CDR3 sequence is CASSQGDSNEQFF. CDR3 DNA sequence: TGTGCCAGCAGCCAGGGGGACTCCAATGAGCAGTTCTTC.

The rearrangement uses TRBV29-1 and TRBJ2-1; 9 nucleotides line up with TRBD1. Per germline, CDR1 SQVTM and CDR2 ANQGSEA. The CDR3 extends over 15 amino acids. With V trimmed by 3 bases and J by 4 bases, 7 bases remained unmatched. The CDR3 loop is CSVDPGQGTYNEQFF. The CDR3, as DNA: TGCAGCGTTGACCCGGGACAGGGAACTTACAATGAGCAGTTCTTC.

The V gene is TRBV29-1, the J gene TRBJ1-1; 7 nucleotides align to TRBD1. The J segment lost 2 bases and the V segment lost 6 bases, leaving 6 bases of the junction unmatched. Germline V CDR1 and CDR2: SQVTM, ANQGSEA. The CDR3 has 13 amino acids. In nucleotides, the CDR3 is TGCAGCGTAGGGACAGATAAAAACACTGAAGCTTTCTTT. Its protein product is CSVGTDKNTEAFF. The whole variable domain, remainder taken from reference TRBV29-1 and TRBJ1-1, is SAVISQKPSRDICQRGTSLTIQCQVDSQVTMMFWYRQQPGQSLTLIATANQGSEATYESGFVIDKFPISRPNLTFSTLTVSNMSPEDSSIYLCSVGTDKNTEAFFGQGTRLTVV.